This T cell receptor beta chain was sequenced for a study of CD8+CD57+ T cells in acquired aplastic anemia. The overall study: Read counts for CD4+ cells (from healthy donors) averaged roughly 10 million.

TCR beta VDJ combinations and CDR3 sequences were profiled from genomic DNA. MiXCR was run by TCRdb on the reads, yielding one entry per CDR3 protein. The sample carries about 110,000 distinct CDR3 sequences, about half recorded once. This clonotype has just a few counts. The CDR3 totals 14 residues. V lost 2 bases, J lost 10 bases, and 12 bases lay in between. Per the germline V gene, CDR1 is SGHVS and CDR2 is FQNEAQ. The clonotype was recovered from a human donor in good health, serving as a control. The sequencing input was sorted CD4+, CD8+, or CD8+CD57+ T cells (not recorded which) from PBMCs. The V and J genes are TRBV7-8 and TRBJ1-6, with D hard to call. The CDR3 spells CASSLWQQDSPLHF. The CDR3 DNA reads TGTGCCAGCAGCTTATGGCAGCAAGACTCACCCCTCCACTTT.